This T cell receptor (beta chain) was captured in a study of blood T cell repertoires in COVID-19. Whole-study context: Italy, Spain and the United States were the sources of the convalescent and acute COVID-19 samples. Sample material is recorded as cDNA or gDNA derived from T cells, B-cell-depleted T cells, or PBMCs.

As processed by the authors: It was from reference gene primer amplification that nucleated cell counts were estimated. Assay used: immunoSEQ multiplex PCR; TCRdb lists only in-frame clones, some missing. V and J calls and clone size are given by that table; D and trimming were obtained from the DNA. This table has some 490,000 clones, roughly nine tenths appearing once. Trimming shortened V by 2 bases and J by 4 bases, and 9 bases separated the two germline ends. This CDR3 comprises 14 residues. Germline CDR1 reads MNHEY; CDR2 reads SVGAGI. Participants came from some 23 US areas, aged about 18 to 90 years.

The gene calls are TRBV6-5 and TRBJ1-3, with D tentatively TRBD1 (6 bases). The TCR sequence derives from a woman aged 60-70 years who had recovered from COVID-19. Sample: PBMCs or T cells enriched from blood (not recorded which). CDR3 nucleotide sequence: TGTGCCAGCAGTTACACACAGGGAGGAAACACCATATATTTT. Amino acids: CASSYTQGGNTIYF.